One and the same sample provided the 23 T cell receptor beta chains below, sequenced in a study of graft-versus-host responses after intestinal transplantation. Their antigens are not known. Method: immunoSEQ multiplex PCR; TCRdb's copy keeps in-frame clones and lacks some. The sample holds 85,000 to 100,000 clones, 85% to 95% seen once. The starting material was unstimulated CD4+ T cells sorted from spleen or lymph node cells, obtained before transplant. These receptors all stem from a human donor who was the organ donor for an intestinal transplant.

The chain uses TRBV9 and TRBJ2-1, with 7 nucleotides matching TRBD2. This CDR3 comprises 18 residues. V lost 1 base to trimming and J lost 0 bases; unmatched junction nucleotides: 10. Germline CDR1 and CDR2: SGDLS and YYNGEE. The CDR3 coding sequence is TGTGCCAGCAGCGTATCCAGCGGGATCTTTAGCTCCTACAATGAGCAGTTCTTC. The encoded protein is CASSVSSGIFSSYNEQFF.

The chain couples TRBV19 to TRBJ1-1; a weak D match, TRBD1 (6 bases). Per germline, CDR1 LNHDA and CDR2 SQIVND (reference sequence). Trimming pared 3 bases from V and 4 bases from J, leaving 12 bases between. This CDR3 has 14 residues. The CDR3 spells CASSITGTSTEAFF. The CDR3 region has the DNA TGTGCCAGTAGTATCACAGGGACATCCACTGAAGCTTTCTTT.

The chain is built from TRBV6-6 and TRBJ2-5, with no clear D. Germline V gene sequence: CDR1 MNHNY, CDR2 SVGAGI (reference sequence). The CDR3 covers 13 residues. Trimming took off 8 bases at V and 3 bases at J, with 13 bases between the two ends. The CDR3 coding sequence is TGTGCCAGCTCAAAACTCCAAGAAGAGACCCAGTACTTC. Translated: CASSKLQEETQYF.

This clone was seen once. The chain uses TRBV9 and TRBJ2-5; 8 positions match TRBD1. With V trimmed by 8 bases and J by 2 bases, 8 bases remained unmatched. CDR1 is SGDLS, CDR2 YYNGEE, per germline. This CDR3 has 14 residues. Here the CDR3 DNA reads TGTGCCAGGAGGAAGGACAGGGAACAAGAGACCCAGTACTTC. This codes for CARRKDREQETQYF.

The chain links TRBV19 to TRBJ2-3, with TRBD2 identical over 7 bases. Trimming took 6 bases from V and 3 from J; bases not matched to a gene: 12. Germline lookup yields CDR1 LNHDA and CDR2 SQIVND (reference sequence). CDR3 length equals 16 residues. Here the CDR3 DNA reads TGTGCCAGTAGCGGGAGGCCGGGGTCGAGAACAGATACGCAGTATTTT. Its translation: CASSGRPGSRTDTQYF.

The V gene is TRBV7-9, the J gene TRBJ1-2; D remains ambiguous. Trimming took off 2 bases at V and 4 bases at J, with 8 bases between the two ends. CDR3 length: 13 amino acids. Germline CDR1 is SEHNR and CDR2 is FQNEAQ (reference sequence). The CDR3 DNA reads TGTGCCAGCAGCTTAACTTCAGGCTATGGCTACACCTTC. Translated, it gives CASSLTSGYGYTF. Full variable domain (outside the CDR3, taken from reference TRBV7-9 and TRBJ1-2): DTGVSQNPRHKITKRGQNVTFRCDPISEHNRLYWYRQTLGQGPEFLTYFQNEAQLEKSRLLSDRFSAERPKGSFSTLEIQRTEQGDSAMYLCASSLTSGYGYTFGSGTRLTVV.

This chain links TRBV4-2 with TRBJ2-7; 8 bases align to TRBD1. In germline, CDR1 is LGHNA, CDR2 YNFKEQ. CDR3 length: 15 residues. Losses at the gene ends were 0 bases for V and 4 bases for J; bases not matched to a gene: 5. In DNA form, the CDR3 reads TGTGCCAGCAGCCAAGAGGGCAGGGGGCTTTACGAGCAGTACTTC. It codes for CASSQEGRGLYEQYF.

This rearrangement joins TRBV11-3 to TRBJ2-3; 7 nucleotides line up with TRBD2. Germline V gene data show CDR1 as SGHNT and CDR2 as YENEEA. The CDR3 length is 14 residues. The V segment lost 3 bases and the J segment 5 bases; nucleotides outside the gene matches: 5. CDR3 nucleotide sequence: TGTGCCAGCAGCTTTAGTGGGGAGGGAGATACGCAGTATTTT. It encodes CASSFSGEGDTQYF.

The V call is TRBV6-4, the J call TRBJ2-7; D uncertain. This CDR3 contains 13 residues. Germline CDR1 is MRHNA and CDR2 is SNTAGT. V gave up 5 bases and J gave up 6 bases, with 14 bases separating them. In nucleotides, the CDR3 is TGTGCCAGCAGTAAGGAGCTAGGTCGCGAGCAGTACTTC. Translated, it gives CASSKELGREQYF.

The rearrangement uses TRBV19 and TRBJ1-2, with 9 nucleotides matching TRBD1. After removal of 5 bases from V and 8 bases from J, the junction contained 21 bases not matched to a gene. The CDR3 covers 18 residues. The germline V gene encodes CDR1 LNHDA and CDR2 SQIVND (reference sequence). Here the CDR3 reads CASSPRPGTGYFSFGYTF. The CDR3 bases are TGTGCCAGTAGTCCCCGCCCCGGGACAGGGTATTTTTCGTTCGGCTACACCTTC.

The CDR3 region has the DNA TGTGCCTGGAGTGTAAGACAGGCCGATCAGCCCCAGCATTTT. Protein product: CAWSVRQADQPQHF. The chain employs TRBV30 and TRBJ1-5, with D tentatively TRBD1 (6 bases). The ends were cut back, 0 bases at V and 5 bases at J, with 11 bases in the middle. The V gene's germline CDR1 is GTSNPN and CDR2 SVGIG (reference sequence). This CDR3 has 14 amino acids.

This clone was detected only once. The genes are TRBV28 and TRBJ2-3; D gene ambiguous. CDR3 length: 13 amino acids. Trimming stripped 1 base from V and 5 bases from J, with 7 bases between. Germline CDR1 MDHEN, CDR2 SYDVKM. CDR3 amino acids: CASSLFQIDTQYF. CDR3 DNA: TGTGCCAGCAGTTTATTCCAAATAGATACGCAGTATTTT.

The chain recombines TRBV11-2 with TRBJ2-5, with D maybe TRBD2 (5 bases). V was pared by 4 bases and J by 1 base, with 13 bases between. The CDR3 is made up of 15 amino acids. Germline V CDR1 and CDR2: SGHAT, FQNNGV. The CDR3 nucleotides are TGTGCCAGCAGCTCCCACATAAGCGGCCAAGAGACCCAGTACTTC. It yields the protein CASSSHISGQETQYF.

This clone occurred once. The rearrangement uses TRBV14 and TRBJ2-1; D may be TRBD1 (5 bases). Trimming took off 2 bases at V and 0 bases at J, with 11 bases between the two ends. The germline CDR1 and CDR2 sequences are SGHDN and FVKESK. The CDR3 loop spans 16 amino acids. The chain's CDR3 is CASSQNDRRSYNEQFF. The CDR3 DNA reads TGTGCCAGCAGCCAAAACGACAGACGCTCCTACAATGAGCAGTTCTTC.

The rearrangement links TRBV28 to TRBJ2-2; D gene unclear. CDR3 length: 14 residues. Trimming pared 4 bases from V and 6 bases from J, leaving 12 bases between. Germline CDR1 MDHEN, CDR2 SYDVKM. The CDR3 bases are TGTGCCAGCAGTTCCCCTTCTGTCGCCGGGGAGCTGTTTTTT. Its protein is CASSSPSVAGELFF.

The chain combines TRBV11-2 with TRBJ1-1; 12 bases match TRBD1. Trimming took 7 bases from V and 4 from J; bases not matched to a gene: 1. The germline CDR1 and CDR2 sequences are SGHAT and FQNNGV. This CDR3 is built from 13 residues. The CDR3 is CASTGQGATEAFF. In DNA form, the CDR3 reads TGTGCCAGCACGGGACAGGGGGCCACTGAAGCTTTCTTT. The variable domain in full, with the rest retrieved from reference TRBV11-2 and TRBJ1-1, is EAGVAQSPRYKIIEKRQSVAFWCNPISGHATLYWYQQILGQGPKLLIQFQNNGVVDDSQLPKDRFSAERLKGVDSTLKIQPAKLEDSAVYLCASTGQGATEAFFGQGTRLTVV.

The chain uses TRBV7-3 and TRBJ1-1; D not certain. This CDR3 spans 16 amino acids. Germline values: CDR1 SGHTA, CDR2 FQGTGA. V lost 1 base to trimming and J lost 4 bases, with 16 bases between them. The CDR3 loop is CASSLIGGGSGTEAFF. In DNA form, the CDR3 reads TGTGCCAGCAGCTTAATAGGAGGAGGGAGTGGCACTGAAGCTTTCTTT.

This chain joins TRBV28 and TRBJ1-3; D is uncertain. Germline V lookup: CDR1 MDHEN, CDR2 SYDVKM. The CDR3 has 17 residues. Trimming stripped 6 bases from V and 7 bases from J, with 25 bases between. The CDR3 reads CASRPPPGAFGRNTIYF. The CDR3 nucleotides read TGTGCCAGCAGGCCGCCCCCAGGTGCCTTCGGTAGGAACACCATATATTTT. Supplemented by reference TRBV28 and TRBJ1-3, the full variable domain reads DVKVTQSSRYLVKRTGEKVFLECVQDMDHENMFWYRQDPGLGLRLIYFSYDVKMKEKGDIPEGYSVSREKKERFSLILESASTNQTSMYLCASRPPPGAFGRNTIYFGEGSWLTVV.

The chain recombines TRBV2 with TRBJ2-1; 12 nucleotides agree with TRBD2. This CDR3 is 14 amino acids long. The V gene's germline CDR1 is SNHLY and CDR2 FYNNEI. Trimming removed 6 bases from V and 8 bases from J; junction bases left unmatched: 5. This CDR3 reads CASRQTSGSHEQFF. The CDR3 DNA sequence: TGTGCCAGCAGACAGACTAGCGGGAGCCATGAGCAGTTCTTC.

The table lists this clone with a few counts. The chain combines TRBV6-6 with TRBJ2-7, with 8 positions matching TRBD1. The CDR3 sequence is 14 residues long. The germline CDR1 and CDR2 sequences are MNHNY and SVGAGI (reference sequence). J lost 2 bases, V lost 4 bases, and 4 bases had no gene match. CDR3 in DNA: TGTGCCAGCAGTTTGCAGGGGGCAGCCTACGAGCAGTACTTC. Encoded protein: CASSLQGAAYEQYF.

The rearrangement links TRBV6-6 to TRBJ1-4; 9 bases align to TRBD1. CDR3 length equals 15 residues. Trimming took 4 bases from V and 5 from J; bases not matched to a gene: 5. CDR1 and CDR2 from the germline V gene are MNHNY and SVGAGI (reference sequence). The CDR3 nucleotides read TGTGCCAGCAGTTCCCCGGGACAGGGAAATGAAAAACTGTTTTTT. Encoded protein: CASSSPGQGNEKLFF.

This chain links TRBV6-1 with TRBJ1-2, with 7 bases identical to TRBD1. The V gene's germline CDR1 is MNHNS and CDR2 SASEGT. The CDR3 is made up of 14 amino acids. V gave up 8 bases and J gave up 4 bases; unmatched junction bases: 10. In nucleotides, the CDR3 is TGTGCCAGCGCTCCTATAGGGACAGCCTATGGCTACACCTTC. It translates to CASAPIGTAYGYTF.

This clone was recorded once. The same CDR3 also results from other DNA sequences found in this sample. The rearrangement links TRBV28 to TRBJ2-7; 7 positions agree with TRBD2. The V and J ends lost 3 bases and 4 bases, in that order; junction bases with no gene match: 0. The CDR3 sequence is 12 residues long. CDR1 and CDR2 (germline): MDHEN, SYDVKM. CDR3 sequence: CASSLGGYEQYF. The CDR3, as DNA: TGTGCCAGCAGTTTGGGGGGGTACGAGCAGTACTTC.